This T cell receptor beta chain was observed in a study of spatial heterogeneity in lung cancer. Turning to the study itself: Fewer alpha-chain than beta-chain sequences were consistently detected.

Overall study results and limits: Follow-up blood showed ubiquitous expanded tumor TCRs less than blood at resection did.

As to time point: sample taken at primary tumor resection. The study sequenced unsorted whole RNA from tumor, nontumor lung or frozen PBMC. The donor population consisted of over 55 patients with untreated, early-stage non-small cell lung cancer. This clonotype qualifies as medium-sized (0.01 to 0.1%). The antigen is unknown. With 4 bases removed from V and 4 bases from J, the gap between germline ends came to 13 bases. The CDR3 has 14 residues. Germline CDR1 and CDR2: MDHEN and SYDVKM. Each molecule of TCR cDNA was tagged with one unique molecular identifier. Each CDR3 protein gets one entry after TCRdb re-called the 5' RACE reads with MiXCR. This table has some 10,000 distinct CDR3 sequences, around 9.3% appearing once.

V usage is TRBV28 and J usage is TRBJ2-5; no firm D call. The sample here was PBMCs, taken at surgery. The source of this sequence is a male donor with early-stage non-small cell lung cancer. CDR3 loop: CASSSPVGGETQYF. CDR3 coding DNA: TGTGCCAGCAGTTCTCCCGTGGGCGGAGAGACCCAGTACTTC. The full variable domain, its missing parts supplied by reference TRBV28 and TRBJ2-5, is DVKVTQSSRYLVKRTGEKVFLECVQDMDHENMFWYRQDPGLGLRLIYFSYDVKMKEKGDIPEGYSVSREKKERFSLILESASTNQTSMYLCASSSPVGGETQYFGPGTRLLVL.